The present T cell receptor beta chain was sequenced within a study of blood T cell repertoires in COVID-19. Germline V gene sequence: CDR1 LNHDA, CDR2 SQIVND (reference sequence). After removal of 7 bases from V and 9 bases from J, the junction contained 13 bases not matched to a gene. The CDR3 extends over 14 amino acids. Authors' methods: Nucleated cell number was recorded as an estimate derived from reference gene primer amplification. The protocol was immunoSEQ multiplex PCR, while the TCRdb copy is restricted to in-frame clones and leaves out a portion. V, J and clone size are those of that table, while D and trimming were read from the DNA. Of approximately 100,000 clones in the sample, 75% to 90% were seen once.

Sequenced input: peripheral blood. This chain connects TRBV19 to TRBJ1-2; 8 nucleotides line up with TRBD1. The receptor comes from a woman aged 50 to 60 with acute or convalescent COVID-19. The CDR3 DNA follows: TGTGCCAGTACTCATCAGGGGGCCCCCGGAAGCTACACCTTC. Amino acid sequence: CASTHQGAPGSYTF. The whole variable domain, filled in from reference TRBV19 and TRBJ1-2, reads DGGITQSPKYLFRKEGQNVTLSCEQNLNHDAMYWYRQDPGQGLRLIYYSQIVNDFQKGDIAEGYSVSREKKESFPLTVTSAQKNPTAFYLCASTHQGAPGSYTFGSGTRLTVV.